This T cell receptor (beta chain) was documented in a study of Ad26.COV2.S vaccination and SARS-CoV-2 variants. Study at large: The donor was enrolled in the Ad26.COV2.S arm of the COV1001 trial. Into the muscle, Ad26.COV2.S was dosed once or twice, 56 days apart.

Whole-study results and caveats: Similar non-spike TCR breadth was seen in vaccine and placebo recipients.

Described treatment: roughly 19 received Ad26.COV2.S at low or high dose, single or two shots; 5 received placebo; per-sample allocation not given. Sample collection was performed on day 63 after the first vaccine or placebo injection. An Ad26 vector was used to express Wuhan-strain SARS-CoV-2 spike as the vaccine. This clone was seen only a few times. Its specificity is unknown. The table came from immunoSEQ multiplex PCR; TCRdb's copy has only in-frame clones and leaves some out. The data contain over 250,000 clones, roughly 86% of them singletons. Germline V gene data show CDR1 as MNHNY and CDR2 as SVGAGI (reference sequence). The germline V and J ends were trimmed by 5 bases and 5 bases, with 28 bases remaining between them. CDR3 length: 19 amino acids.

This TCR was recovered from a person between 18 and 59 years old who received the Ad26.COV2.S COVID-19 vaccine or a placebo. The V gene is TRBV6-6, the J gene TRBJ1-5, with D tentatively TRBD1 (6 bases). This sample comprised peripheral blood, obtained in a trial of Ad26.COV2.S vaccine versus placebo. CDR3 region: CASSPSGPSRGRPYQPQHF. The CDR3 nucleotides read TGTGCCAGCAGTCCCTCCGGGCCCAGCAGGGGCCGCCCATATCAGCCCCAGCATTTT.